The rows below give T cell receptor beta chains drawn from one sample of a study of graft-versus-host responses after intestinal transplantation. Their antigens are not known. Profiling relied on immunoSEQ multiplex PCR, and the TCRdb table lists in-frame clones only, not all of them. The data hold about 110,000 clones, with 93% observed a single time. Source: unstimulated CD8+ T cells sorted from spleen or lymph node cells, taken before intestinal transplant. The receptors shown here come from a human donor who received an intestinal transplant. Both conserved end residues are part of each CDR3. Each record gives: V gene, clone size, J gene, D gene, CDR3 DNA, CDR3 protein. A D gene is named only where the DNA matches it firmly. The size of a clone is reported for some rows only, either as once, few or many, or as a class for expanded clones.

>TRBV6-5|.|TRBJ2-7|.
TGTGCCAGCAGTTTAGCGGTACAGGGAGAGCAGTACTTC
CASSLAVQGEQYF
>TRBV28|.|TRBJ2-7|TRBD1
TGTGCCAGCAACAACCCCGGGACAGGAGCCTACGAGCAGTACTTC
CASNNPGTGAYEQYF
>TRBV5-1|.|TRBJ2-5|.
TGCGCCAGCAACCTTAAAGAGACCCAGTACTTC
CASNLKETQYF
>TRBV7-2|.|TRBJ2-3|TRBD2
TGTGCCAGCAGCACTAGCGTCGCAATCACAGATACGCAGTATTTT
CASSTSVAITDTQYF
>TRBV5-1|.|TRBJ2-7|.
TGCGCCAGCAGCCTAGGACAGCCCTCCTACGAGCAGTACTTC
CASSLGQPSYEQYF
>TRBV19|.|TRBJ1-1|.
TGTGCCAGTAGTACCTACCGGAGCAATGAAGCTTTCTTT
CASSTYRSNEAFF
>TRBV30|.|TRBJ2-5|.
TGTGCCTGGGATCCTATAGGGCGAGAGACCCAGTACTTC
CAWDPIGRETQYF
>TRBV5-1|.|TRBJ1-2|TRBD1
TGCGCCAGCAAGAAGGGACAGGAGAACTATGGCTACACCTTC
CASKKGQENYGYTF
>TRBV29-1|.|TRBJ2-3|.
TGCAGCGCTAGGAGGAGTGCGCAGTATTTT
CSARRSAQYF
>TRBV9|.|TRBJ2-3|.
TGTGCCAGCAGCGTAGTAAGCGATCTAAGCACAGATACGCAGTATTTT
CASSVVSDLSTDTQYF
>TRBV27|.|TRBJ1-2|TRBD1
TGTGCCAGCAGCCAGGGGGCTGACTATGGCTACACCTTC
CASSQGADYGYTF
>TRBV11-2|.|TRBJ2-1|.
TGTGCCAGCAGCATACCCTCCCCATGGGAGTTCTTC
CASSIPSPWEFF
>TRBV19|.|TRBJ2-2|.
TGTGCCAGTTCGGGTGTTCCCGGGGAGCTGTTTTTT
CASSGVPGELFF
>TRBV7-9|.|TRBJ2-3|.
TGTGCCAGCAGCTTCCCCCTGGGGGGCGGACCCGGCACAGATACGCAGTATTTT
CASSFPLGGGPGTDTQYF
>TRBV28|.|TRBJ2-7|TRBD2
TGTGCCAGCAGGGTAGCGGGAGGGGGGCCCTACGAGCAGTACTTC
CASRVAGGGPYEQYF
>TRBV27|.|TRBJ2-6|.
TGTGCCAGCAGTTCACCGTCGAGAATCTCTGGGGCCAACGTCCTGACTTTC
CASSSPSRISGANVLTF
>TRBV19|.|TRBJ1-1|.
TGTGCCAGTAACCTCGGGGGGGTCCACACTGAAGCTTTCTTT
CASNLGGVHTEAFF
>TRBV28|.|TRBJ1-1|.
TGTGCCAGCAGTTTCCTGCCTGGGGTGAACACTGAAGCTTTCTTT
CASSFLPGVNTEAFF
>TRBV9|.|TRBJ2-7|.
TGTGCCAGCAGCGTAGCGCCAACGGGGGTCGGCTACGAGCAGTACTTC
CASSVAPTGVGYEQYF
>TRBV13|few|TRBJ2-7|TRBD1
TGTGCCAGCAGCTCGGGACAGGGGTCCTACGAGCAGTACTTC
CASSSGQGSYEQYF
>TRBV30|.|TRBJ1-4|.
TGTGCCTGGAGTGGGCTGATACAACCCCCCCGTGAAAAACTGTTTTTT
CAWSGLIQPPREKLFF
>TRBV30|once|TRBJ1-2|TRBD1
TGTGCCTGGAGCACTCCAGGGGGCTCCCGTGGCTACACCTTC
CAWSTPGGSRGYTF
>TRBV27|.|TRBJ1-5|.
TGTGCCAGCAGTTTATCGAGAGGTATCAATCAGCCCCAGCATTTT
CASSLSRGINQPQHF
>TRBV9|.|TRBJ2-5|.
TGTGCCAGCAGCGGGGGGACAAGTGAGACCCAGTACTTC
CASSGGTSETQYF
>TRBV2|.|TRBJ2-7|.
TGTGCCAGTGGTGGGGTGACGCCCCCCTACGAGCAGTACTTC
CASGGVTPPYEQYF
>TRBV11-2|.|TRBJ2-7|.
TGTGCCAGCAGCTTAGTACCGACCTACGAGCAGTACTTC
CASSLVPTYEQYF
>TRBV7-6|.|TRBJ1-1|.
TGTGCCAGCGTCGAGTCCCGGGGGTGGGGGACTGAAGCTTTCTTT
CASVESRGWGTEAFF
>TRBV27|.|TRBJ2-1|TRBD2
TGTGCCAGCAGTAACGGACTAGCGGGAGACAATGAGCAGTTCTTC
CASSNGLAGDNEQFF
>TRBV15|.|TRBJ2-7|.
TGTGCCACCAGCGGCGACACCGGGACACCAACCTACGAGCAGTACTTC
CATSGDTGTPTYEQYF